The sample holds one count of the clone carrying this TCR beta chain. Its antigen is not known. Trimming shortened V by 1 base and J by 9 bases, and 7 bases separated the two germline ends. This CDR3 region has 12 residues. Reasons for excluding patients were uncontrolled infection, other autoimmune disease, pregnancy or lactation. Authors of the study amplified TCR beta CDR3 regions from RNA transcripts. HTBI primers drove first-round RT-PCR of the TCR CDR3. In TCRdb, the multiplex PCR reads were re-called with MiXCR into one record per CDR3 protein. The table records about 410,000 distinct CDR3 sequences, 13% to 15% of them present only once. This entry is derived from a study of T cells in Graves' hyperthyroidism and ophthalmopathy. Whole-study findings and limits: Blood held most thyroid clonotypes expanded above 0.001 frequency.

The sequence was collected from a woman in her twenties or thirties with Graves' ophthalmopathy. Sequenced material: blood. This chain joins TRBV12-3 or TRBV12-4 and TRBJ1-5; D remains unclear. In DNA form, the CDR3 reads TGTGCCAGCAGTTTAGATAGGAGGCCCCAGCATTTT. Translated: CASSLDRRPQHF.